The 13 T cell receptor delta chains reported below all come from one sample, sequenced in a study of γδ T cells in repeated Plasmodium falciparum infection. TCRdb re-called the multiplex PCR reads with CATT. The data contain 55,000 to 70,000 delta-chain clones, around 1.7% of them singletons. Bulk repertoires came from Vgamma9/Vdelta2+ or Vdelta2-negative gammadelta T cells flow-sorted from PBMC. The sequenced material came from gamma-delta T cells from blood. These receptors were collected from a pool of human donors (malaria-infected and uninfected, not separated).

This clone was detected ten times or more. A far larger clone is one base from this, pointing to a likely read error. Other DNA variants within this sample encode the same CDR3. In DNA, the CDR3 is TGTGCCTGTGACACCGTCCGAGGGACCCAATTGTACACCGATAAACTCATCTTT. It encodes CACDTVRGTQLYTDKLIF. V and J are TRDV2 and TRDJ1; D gene ambiguous. CDR1 is GEAIGNYY and CDR2 is EKD in the germline V gene. There are 18 residues in the CDR3. V was trimmed by 0 bases and J by 0 bases, leaving 19 bases between them.

Details on this clone: The protein TCRdb gives is from a much larger clone and does not agree with this DNA's translation at residue 11, likely a read error; the protein shown here comes from the DNA. The gene calls are TRDV2 and TRDJ1, with unresolved D. Per germline, CDR1 GEAIGNYY and CDR2 EKD. The CDR3 runs to 13 residues. CDR3 DNA sequence: TGTGCCTGTGACAGTGTAGGAGTCGATAAACGCATCTTT. Translating gives CACDSVGVDKRIF.

This clone was seen repeatedly, ten times or more. The protein recorded in TCRdb matches a much larger clone and deviates from this DNA's translation at residue 7, suggesting a read error; the protein here is obtained by translating the DNA. The J gene is TRDJ1, the V gene TRDV2; 7 bases align to TRDD3. J was trimmed by 0 bases and V by 0 bases; bases with no gene match: 12. The CDR3 has 18 residues. Germline V CDR1 and CDR2: GEAIGNYY, EKD. The CDR3 reads CACDTEPFPLGDTDKLIF. The CDR3 DNA is TGTGCCTGTGACACCGAACCCTTTCCCCTGGGGGACACCGATAAACTCATCTTT.

The sample holds a few counts of this clone. A far larger clone lies a single base away; this is likely a read error. At the DNA level, this CDR3 is encoded by other sequences in the same sample as well. Called V gene: TRDV1; the J gene was not called; the listed D gene, TRDD3, was not tested against the DNA. This CDR3 comprises 21 residues. The germline CDR1 and CDR2 sequences are TSWWSYY and QGS. Here the CDR3 DNA reads TGTGCTCTTGGGGAACGAGAGCGCCTACATTCGAACGGGGGGGAACTGCCCGGACTCATCTTC. Residues: CALGERERLHSNGGELPGLIF.

As for this clone: The TCRdb protein comes from a much larger clone and disagrees with this DNA's translation at residue 10, likely due to a read error; the protein given here is derived from the DNA. This sequence joins TRDV2 and TRDJ2; the match to TRDD3 covers 8 bases. TCRdb is silent on the J gene; assignment here came from matching the DNA to germline. The V and J ends lost 0 bases and 4 bases, in that order; junction bases with no gene match: 6. The CDR3 has 16 amino acids. The germline CDR1 and CDR2 sequences are GEAIGNYY and EKD. For the CDR3, the DNA is TGTGCCTGTGACACCCTGGGGGACCCTTCGACAGCACAACTCTTCTTT. Its protein product is CACDTLGDPSTAQLFF.

In this sample, this clone turned up many times. This same CDR3 is encoded by further DNA sequences in the sample. This chain links TRDV1 with TRDJ1; TRDD3 agrees at 8 bases. V lost 4 bases and J lost 3; bases outside the gene matches: 10. Germline values: CDR1 TSWWSYY, CDR2 QGS. The length of the CDR3 is 16 residues. The CDR3 DNA reads as TGTGCTCTTGGGGGATCTTTCTGGGGGAGGTCCGATAAACTCATCTTT. Its translation: CALGGSFWGRSDKLIF.

This clone has a handful of counts. The chain has TRDV1 and TRDJ1; TRDD3 matches 9 bases. Since TCRdb gives no J gene, matching the DNA to germline was used here to assign it. V was clipped by 5 bases and J by 7 bases; unmatched bases: 17. In germline, CDR1 is TSWWSYY, CDR2 QGS. This CDR3 has 17 residues. The CDR3 spells CALGNLPDVAGGCKLIF. CDR3 DNA sequence: TGTGCTCTTGGGAACTTACCGGATGTCGCTGGGGGATGTAAACTCATCTTT.

This clone occurred many times. This sequence is one base from a far larger clone and is likely a read error. At the DNA level, this CDR3 is encoded by other sequences in the same sample as well. CDR3 sequence reads: CALGALTTDKLIF. CDR3 DNA: TGTGCTCTCGGGGCCCTAACCACCGATAAACTCATCTTT. V usage is TRDV1 and J usage is TRDJ1; D gene unclear. This CDR3 has 13 amino acids. Per germline, CDR1 TSWWSYY and CDR2 QGS.

The table lists this clone with many counts. The TCRdb protein, from a much larger clone, departs from this DNA's translation at residue 3, likely by read error; the protein shown derives from the DNA. The chain is built from TRDV1 and TRDJ1; possibly TRDD3 for D (6 bases). The CDR3 has 11 residues. CDR1 TSWWSYY and CDR2 QGS come from the germline V gene. CDR3 sequence: CAPGENRKLIF. In nucleotides, the CDR3 is TGTGCTCCTGGGGAAAATCGTAAACTCATCTTT.

On this clone itself: TCRdb's protein for this DNA is that of a much larger clone and differs from the translation at residue 13, likely a read error; the protein shown is the DNA translation. The rearrangement joins TRDV1 to TRDJ1, with 8 bases fitting TRDD3. Because TCRdb records no J gene, it was assigned here through a match of the DNA to germline. The CDR3 runs to 22 residues. Trimming at V came to 3 bases and at J to 3 bases, leaving 27 bases not matched to a gene. CDR1 is TSWWSYY and CDR2 is QGS in the germline V gene. CDR3 sequence: CALGERLVPRVTEGYASDKLIF. The CDR3 region has the DNA TGTGCTCTTGGGGAGAGACTCGTCCCTCGGGTTACTGAGGGATACGCGTCCGATAAACTCATCTTT.

To note about this clone: TCRdb lists the protein of a much larger clone for this DNA, which differs at residue 10, so this is likely a read error; the protein given here is translated from the DNA itself. The chain joins TRDV2 to TRDJ1, with 8 positions matching TRDD3. TCRdb carries no J gene annotation; the J gene was assigned here by matching the DNA with germline. Germline assignment: CDR1 GEAIGNYY and CDR2 EKD. Trimming cost V 0 bases and J 0 bases; bases outside gene matches: 11. The CDR3 covers 18 residues. CDR3 region: CACDTSYWGVPHTDKLIF. The CDR3 region has the DNA TGTGCCTGTGACACCTCCTACTGGGGGGTCCCGCACACCGATAAACTCATCTTT.

As concerns this clone: TCRdb pairs this DNA with a much larger clone's protein that differs at residue 16, likely a read error; the protein shown was translated from the DNA. The V call is TRDV2, the J call TRDJ1; 8 bases match TRDD3. CDR3 length equals 20 residues. Germline lookup yields CDR1 GEAIGNYY and CDR2 EKD. CDR3 residues: CACELSPTPYWGSYTNKLIF. The DNA of the CDR3 is TGTGCCTGTGAATTGAGTCCTACCCCGTACTGGGGGTCGTACACCAATAAACTCATCTTT.

A few counts support this clone. A far bigger clonotype differs at one base, so this is likely a read error. The identical CDR3 is also encoded by other nucleotide sequences in the sample. The gene calls are TRDV1 and TRDJ1; TRDD3 agrees at 8 bases. Germline matching of the DNA provided the J gene here, since TCRdb leaves it blank. CDR1 is TSWWSYY and CDR2 is QGS in the germline V gene. This CDR3 contains 23 residues. Trimming removed 3 bases from V and 0 bases from J; junction bases left unmatched: 27. CDR3 DNA: TGTGCTCTTGGGGACCATGTGGTTCCCTACTTACTCTACTGGGGGTTTTACACCGATAAACTCATCTTT. Its protein is CALGDHVVPYLLYWGFYTDKLIF.